This entry lists 18 T cell receptor beta chains sequenced from one sample in a study of shared T cell receptors in the human thymus. TCRdb's copy holds only in-frame clones and misses some; the assay was immunoSEQ multiplex PCR. The sample yields 600,000 to 900,000 clones, 70% to 90% seen once. These data were also filed under a second study, of human thymus T cells.

Input material: thymocytes. The receptor set was obtained from a girl under two years old with a congenital heart defect.

This chain connects TRBV4-1 to TRBJ1-5; a possible D gene is TRBD1 (5 bases). This CDR3 contains 15 residues. V was pared by 2 bases and J by 2 bases, with 10 bases between. In germline, CDR1 is MGHRA, CDR2 YSYEKL. The CDR3 here is CASSQQGGGNQPQHF. CDR3 coding DNA: TGCGCCAGCAGCCAACAGGGTGGGGGCAATCAGCCCCAGCATTTT.

The V gene is TRBV6-1, the J gene TRBJ2-3; tentatively, D is TRBD2 (5 bases). The germline gives CDR1 MNHNS, CDR2 SASEGT. This CDR3 is 12 amino acids long. Trimming left V 6 bases short and J 6 bases short, with 10 bases between. CDR3 DNA: TGTGCCAGCAGCCGAAGCGGCGATACGCAGTATTTT. Encoded protein: CASSRSGDTQYF.

This chain joins TRBV19 and TRBJ2-2; TRBD2 matches at 8 bases. The germline V gene encodes CDR1 LNHDA and CDR2 SQIVND (reference sequence). The CDR3 runs to 15 residues. Germline trimming cut 8 bases from V and 7 bases from J; bases unmatched to any gene: 12. The chain's CDR3 is CASVQTSRGGGELFF. DNA of the CDR3: TGTGCCAGTGTACAGACTAGCCGGGGGGGCGGGGAGCTGTTTTTT.

The rearrangement joins TRBV9 to TRBJ1-6; D not resolved. This CDR3 is 13 amino acids long. CDR1 is SGDLS, CDR2 YYNGEE, per germline. The V end lost 0 bases, the J end lost 8 bases, and 6 bases lay between the germline ends. As DNA, the CDR3 is TGTGCCAGCAGCGTAGATCTCGATTCACCCCTCCACTTT. Translated, it gives CASSVDLDSPLHF.

This clone occurred a few times. The rearrangement joins TRBV2 to TRBJ2-2; no clear D gene. Deletions cut 7 bases from V and 5 bases from J, with 20 bases between. The CDR3 contains 16 residues. The germline CDR1 and CDR2 sequences are SNHLY and FYNNEI. The CDR3 nucleotides are TGTGCCAGCATGCGTTTTCCAGGAAGTAGGACCGGGGAGCTGTTTTTT. It codes for CASMRFPGSRTGELFF.

The V gene is TRBV6-5, the J gene TRBJ1-2; weak D call: TRBD1 (6 bases). Germline V gives CDR1 MNHEY, CDR2 SVGAGI. V was clipped by 7 bases and J by 4 bases, with 10 bases between them. The CDR3 contains 12 residues. Here the CDR3 reads CASTQGPYGYTF. As DNA, the CDR3 is TGTGCCAGCACCCAGGGGCCCTATGGCTACACCTTC.

The chain combines TRBV27 with TRBJ2-7; TRBD2 aligns across 10 bases. CDR3 length equals 17 residues. The junction had 14 bases not matched to a gene; V was cut back by 5 bases and J by 4 bases. CDR1 MNHEY and CDR2 SMNVEV come from the germline V gene (reference sequence). The CDR3: CASSKGFGSGGSYEQYF. In DNA, the CDR3 is TGTGCCAGCAGTAAGGGGTTCGGTAGCGGGGGGTCTTACGAGCAGTACTTC.

The V and J genes are TRBV25-1 and TRBJ1-3, with D unresolved. Trimming shortened V by 3 bases and J by 1 base, and 16 bases separated the two germline ends. Germline-derived CDR1 and CDR2 are MGHDK and SYGVNS. CDR3 size: 17 residues. The CDR3 nucleotides are TGTGCCAGCAGTGATTCACCAGGCGGGATGTCTGGAAACACCATATATTTT. It specifies CASSDSPGGMSGNTIYF. Drawing the rest from reference TRBV25-1 and TRBJ1-3, the complete variable domain is EADIYQTPRYLVIGTGKKITLECSQTMGHDKMYWYQQDPGMELHLIHYSYGVNSTEKGDLSSESTVSRIRTEHFPLTLESARPSHTSQYLCASSDSPGGMSGNTIYFGEGSWLTVV.

CDR3 loop: CASSLAPGTGSTSYGYTF. CDR3 in DNA: TGCGCCAGCAGCTTGGCCCCAGGGACAGGGTCTACTAGCTATGGCTACACCTTC. The chain has TRBV5-1 and TRBJ1-2, with 9 bases lining up with TRBD1. The CDR3 covers 18 residues. V lost 0 bases to trimming and J lost 4 bases; unmatched junction nucleotides: 13. Germline V gene data show CDR1 as SGHRS and CDR2 as YFSETQ.

The rearrangement links TRBV4-3 to TRBJ1-5; D may be TRBD1 (6 bases). V lost 4 bases and J 7 bases, leaving 26 bases between the germline ends. Germline V gives CDR1 LGHNA, CDR2 YSLEER. The CDR3 is 18 residues long. CDR3 sequence (DNA): TGCGCCAGCAGCCCTTCGAAGCAGGGACATGATAATATGCAGCCCCAGCATTTT. This translates into CASSPSKQGHDNMQPQHF.

J is TRBJ1-4 and V is TRBV7-6; TRBD1 might be the D (6 bases). Germline assignment: CDR1 SGHVS and CDR2 FNYEAQ. V gave up 0 bases and J gave up 6 bases, with 17 bases separating them. The CDR3 totals 17 residues. DNA for the CDR3: TGTGCCAGCAGCTTAGCTCTACAGGGAGTAGGGGATGAAAAACTGTTTTTT. This encodes CASSLALQGVGDEKLFF. The full variable domain, rest sourced from reference TRBV7-6 and TRBJ1-4, is GAGVSQSPRYKVTKRGQDVALRCDPISGHVSLYWYRQALGQGPEFLTYFNYEAQQDKSGLPNDRFSAERPEGSISTLTIQRTEQRDSAMYRCASSLALQGVGDEKLFFGSGTQLSVL.

This clone has only one observation. This rearrangement joins TRBV27 to TRBJ1-5; D ambiguous. The CDR3 contains 15 residues. Germline-derived CDR1 and CDR2 are MNHEY and SMNVEV (reference sequence). V dropped 0 bases and J dropped 6 bases, with 12 bases sitting between them. In DNA, the CDR3 is TGTGCCAGCAGTTTATCTCGGCGGTTCACTCAGCCCCAGCATTTT. Protein: CASSLSRRFTQPQHF.

The rearrangement uses TRBV27 and TRBJ1-1; TRBD1 is a possible D gene (6 bases). Per germline, CDR1 MNHEY and CDR2 SMNVEV (reference sequence). V lost 5 bases, J lost 5 bases, and 18 bases lay in between. The CDR3 has 15 residues. In nucleotides, the CDR3 is TGTGCCAGCAGTCCCGGGGGGGCCGCGGTGACTGAAGCTTTCTTT. Amino acids: CASSPGGAAVTEAFF.

This chain joins TRBV6-5 and TRBJ1-3, with 10 bases fitting TRBD1. V gave up 4 bases and J gave up 6 bases; unmatched junction bases: 6. This CDR3 contains 15 residues. Germline CDR1 reads MNHEY; CDR2 reads SVGAGI. CDR3: CASSSGQGGKNTIYF. As DNA, the CDR3 is TGTGCCAGCAGTTCAGGACAGGGGGGAAAAAACACCATATATTTT.

The rearrangement uses TRBV19 and TRBJ1-1; TRBD1 agrees at 7 bases. The CDR3 is made up of 14 amino acids. Trimming took 5 bases from V and 1 from J; bases not matched to a gene: 4. Germline-derived CDR1 and CDR2 are LNHDA and SQIVND (reference sequence). DNA of the CDR3: TGTGCCAGTAGTGGGACAGCGTGGAACACTGAAGCTTTCTTT. Translation gives CASSGTAWNTEAFF.

The chain has TRBV6-1 and TRBJ1-1; a possible D gene is TRBD1 (5 bases). In germline, CDR1 is MNHNS, CDR2 SASEGT. V lost 4 bases and J lost 1, with 10 bases in between. The CDR3 spans 14 residues. The CDR3 sequence: CASSAGRGNTEAFF. The DNA for the CDR3 is TGTGCCAGCAGTGCCGGGAGGGGGAACACTGAAGCTTTCTTT.

The rearrangement uses TRBV5-4 and TRBJ2-2; D not resolved. The CDR3 has 16 residues. V was trimmed by 4 bases and J by 4 bases, leaving 17 bases between them. CDR1 and CDR2 from the germline V gene are SGHNT and YYREEE (reference sequence). CDR3 sequence (DNA): TGTGCCAGCAGCCGGAACCGGGTGGAACCCACCGGGGAGCTGTTTTTT. Its translation is CASSRNRVEPTGELFF. Together with reference TRBV5-4 and TRBJ2-2, the CDR3 gives the full variable domain: ETGVTQSPTHLIKTRGQQVTLRCSSQSGHNTVSWYQQALGQGPQFIFQYYREEENGRGNFPPRFSGLQFPNYSSELNVNALELDDSALYLCASSRNRVEPTGELFFGEGSRLTVL.

The V and J genes are TRBV5-1 and TRBJ2-3; 9 positions match TRBD1. The germline gives CDR1 SGHRS, CDR2 YFSETQ. The CDR3 length is 16 residues. After removal of 5 bases from V and 7 bases from J, the junction contained 14 bases not matched to a gene. The CDR3 nucleotides read TGCGCCAGCAGTTGGGACCGGGACAGGGTGAGCTATACGCAGTATTTT. Encoded protein: CASSWDRDRVSYTQYF.